This TCR beta chain was captured by sequencing in a study of blood T cells in healthy people across ages. PCR was performed a second time for roughly 7 to 12 cycles using a sample-barcoded 5' primer and a J-beta primer mix. In TCRdb, the 5' RACE reads were re-called with MiXCR into one record per CDR3 protein. The sample yields about 760,000 distinct CDR3 sequences, 25% seen once. Trimming left V 4 bases short and J 7 bases short, with 10 bases between. Germline lookup yields CDR1 MNHEY and CDR2 SVGAGI. CDR3 length equals 12 residues. The same sample was also studied in work on T cells of mothers and their children.

The rearrangement links TRBV6-5 to TRBJ1-2, with unresolved D. The receptor comes from a boy between 10 and 17 years old in good health. Specimen: blood. The CDR3 sequence: CASSSLTRGYTF. CDR3 bases: TGTGCCAGCAGTTCCCTGACACGTGGCTACACCTTC.